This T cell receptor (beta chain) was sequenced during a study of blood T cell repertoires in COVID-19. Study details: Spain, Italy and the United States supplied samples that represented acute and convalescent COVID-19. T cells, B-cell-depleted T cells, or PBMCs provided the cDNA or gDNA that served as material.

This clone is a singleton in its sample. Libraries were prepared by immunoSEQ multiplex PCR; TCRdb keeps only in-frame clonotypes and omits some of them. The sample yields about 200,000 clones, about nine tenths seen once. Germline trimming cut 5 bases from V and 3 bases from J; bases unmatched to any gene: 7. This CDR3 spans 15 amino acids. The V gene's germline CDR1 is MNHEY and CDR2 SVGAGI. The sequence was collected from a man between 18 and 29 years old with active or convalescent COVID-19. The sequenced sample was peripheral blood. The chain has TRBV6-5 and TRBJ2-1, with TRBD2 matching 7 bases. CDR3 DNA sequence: TGTGCCAGCAGTCGACGGGAGGCAAACTACAATGAGCAGTTCTTC. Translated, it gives CASSRREANYNEQFF.